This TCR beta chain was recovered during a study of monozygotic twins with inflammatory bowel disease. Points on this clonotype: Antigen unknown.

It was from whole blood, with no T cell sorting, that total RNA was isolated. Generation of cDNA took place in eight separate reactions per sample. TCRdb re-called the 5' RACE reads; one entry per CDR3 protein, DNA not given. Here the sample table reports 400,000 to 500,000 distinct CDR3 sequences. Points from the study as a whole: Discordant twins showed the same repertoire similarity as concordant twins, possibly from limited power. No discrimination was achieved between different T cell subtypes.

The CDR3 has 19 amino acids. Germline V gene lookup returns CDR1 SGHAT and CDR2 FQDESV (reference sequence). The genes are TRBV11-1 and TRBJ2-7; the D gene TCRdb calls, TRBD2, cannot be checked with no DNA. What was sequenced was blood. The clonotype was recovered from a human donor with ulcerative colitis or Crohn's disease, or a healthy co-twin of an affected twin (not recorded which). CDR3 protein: CASSLGLVLEPRKDYEQYF.